This TCR beta chain appears in the sequencing data of a study of cytomegalovirus exposure and HLA in healthy donors. CDR3 length: 13 amino acids. The germline gives CDR1 MNHNS, CDR2 SASEGT. V lost 5 bases and J lost 7; bases outside the gene matches: 3. A few counts support this clone. Primers included in the PCR were 60 Vbeta and 13 Jbeta primers. The method was immunoSEQ multiplex PCR; TCRdb's version includes in-frame clones alone and lacks a portion of them. The sample carries 150,000 to 200,000 clones, roughly four fifths recorded once. Sequencing input: PBMCs. The gene calls are TRBV6-1 and TRBJ1-5; 9 positions match TRBD1. This receptor was taken from a man in his fifties or sixties in good health and CMV-seropositive. This chain's CDR3 is CASSWGQGQPQHF. The CDR3 coding sequence is TGTGCCAGCAGTTGGGGACAGGGACAGCCCCAGCATTTT.